This T cell receptor beta chain was captured by sequencing in a study of blood T cell repertoires in COVID-19. Germline V lookup: CDR1 MNHNY, CDR2 SVGAGI (reference sequence). CDR3 length equals 17 residues. Germline trimming cut 6 bases from V and 0 bases from J; bases unmatched to any gene: 7. Sequencing used immunoSEQ multiplex PCR; TCRdb keeps in-frame clones, though not all of them. Seen here are roughly 130,000 clones, about four fifths observed once, and the top ten hold 9.5% to 15%. The source is a woman in her twenties or thirties who had recovered from COVID-19. This chain connects TRBV6-6 to TRBJ2-6; 8 bases agree with TRBD1. The sequenced sample was peripheral blood. The DNA of the CDR3 is TGTGCCAGCAGGCGACAGGGGTCGAGCTCTGGGGCCAACGTCCTGACTTTC. It specifies CASRRQGSSSGANVLTF.